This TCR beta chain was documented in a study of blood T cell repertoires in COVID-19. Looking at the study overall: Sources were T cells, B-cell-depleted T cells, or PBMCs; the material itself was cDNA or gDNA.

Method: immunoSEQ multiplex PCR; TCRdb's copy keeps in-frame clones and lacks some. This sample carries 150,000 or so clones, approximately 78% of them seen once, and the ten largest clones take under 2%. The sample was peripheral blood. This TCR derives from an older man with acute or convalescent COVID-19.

The CDR3 loop reads CASSQGFDEQFF. The CDR3, as DNA: TGTGCCAGCTCACAGGGGTTCGATGAGCAGTTCTTC. The V call is TRBV18, the J call TRBJ2-1; tentatively, D is TRBD1 (5 bases). The CDR3 is 12 amino acids. Per the germline V gene, CDR1 is KGHSH and CDR2 is LQKENI. The V end was cut by 4 bases, the J end by 8 bases, with 9 bases between.